The present T cell receptor beta chain was sequenced within a study of T-cell reconstitution after alpha-beta-depleted transplantation in children. Using unique molecular identifiers, the investigators prepared the TCRbeta library. TCRdb re-called the PCR reads through MiXCR, storing one row per CDR3 protein. The sample lists 480,000 or so distinct CDR3 sequences, roughly a tenth seen once, with 2% to 2.5% in the top ten. This clonotype was detected ten times or more. CDR1 is DFQATT and CDR2 is SNEGSKA in the germline V gene (reference sequence). The CDR3 sequence is 14 residues long. The junction had 4 bases not matched to a gene; V was cut back by 5 bases and J by 4 bases.

The sequencing here drew on PBMCs, taken before TCRalphabeta/CD19-depleted stem cell transplant. The V and J genes are TRBV20-1 and TRBJ1-5, with 11 nucleotides matching TRBD1. The clonotype was recovered from a child aged 2 to 10 with inherited bone marrow failure, due to receive a stem cell transplant. The CDR3 here is CSAGQGAQNQPQHF. The CDR3 region has the DNA TGCAGTGCTGGACAGGGGGCTCAGAATCAGCCCCAGCATTTT.